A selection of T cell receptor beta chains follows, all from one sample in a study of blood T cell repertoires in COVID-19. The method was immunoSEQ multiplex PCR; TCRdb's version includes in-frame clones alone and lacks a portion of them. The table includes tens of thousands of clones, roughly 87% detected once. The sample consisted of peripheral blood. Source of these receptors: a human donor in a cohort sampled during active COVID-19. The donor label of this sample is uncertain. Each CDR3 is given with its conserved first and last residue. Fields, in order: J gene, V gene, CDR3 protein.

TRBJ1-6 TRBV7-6 CASSLGTDYNSPLHF
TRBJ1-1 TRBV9 CASSVGLRGDTEAFF
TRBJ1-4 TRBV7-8 CASGIQGTNEKLFF
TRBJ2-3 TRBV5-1 CASSYGGAGTDTQYF
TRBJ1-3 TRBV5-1 CASSTQSSGNTIYF
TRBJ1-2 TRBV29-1 CSVDTPQGEGANYGYTF
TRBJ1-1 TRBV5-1 CASSLGSSTEAFF
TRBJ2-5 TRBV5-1 CASSLPYQETQYF
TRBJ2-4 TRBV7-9 CASSLRQGENIQYF
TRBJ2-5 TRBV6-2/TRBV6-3 CASSYERGYQETQYF
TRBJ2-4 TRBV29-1 CSLQRGMENIQYF
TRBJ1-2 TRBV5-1 CASSLGQSYGYTF
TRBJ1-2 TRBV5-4 CASSSRTDYGYTF
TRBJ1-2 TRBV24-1 CATSDRLYGYTF
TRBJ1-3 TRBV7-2 CASRVQGFNGNTIYF
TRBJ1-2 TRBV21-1 CASSKTDRGRFYGYTF
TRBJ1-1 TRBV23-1 CASSQYRGGGPNTEAFF
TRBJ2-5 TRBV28 CASSKLAGAGAETQYF
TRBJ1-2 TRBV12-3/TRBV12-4 CASRLRQIYGYTF
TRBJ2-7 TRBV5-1 CASSPTTGYHEQYF
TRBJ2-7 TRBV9 CASSVGAGYEQYF
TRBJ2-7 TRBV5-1 CASSFGTGPGEQYF
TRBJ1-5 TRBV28 CASSLQGLLTLGNQPQHF
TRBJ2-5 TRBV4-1 CASSQDLTGGLNF
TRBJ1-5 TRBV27 CASSRASRGNQPQHF
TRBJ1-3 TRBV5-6 CASSTDRGRSGNTIYF
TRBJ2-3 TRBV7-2 CASQGAPTGGGAEDTQYF
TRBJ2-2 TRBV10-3 CAISGTAPSNTGELFF
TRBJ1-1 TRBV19 CASSKAPGTGGMNTEAFF
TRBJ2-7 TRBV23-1 CASSQPKERRRVNEQYF
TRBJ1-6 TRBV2 CASSSQGTYNSPLHF
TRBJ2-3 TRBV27 CASSLLTSGGTDTQYF